A single sample gave rise to the 18 T cell receptor beta chains below, sequenced in a study of cytomegalovirus exposure and HLA in healthy donors. The assay was immunoSEQ multiplex PCR, and TCRdb's table has in-frame clones only and misses some. Here the sample spans fewer than 200,000 clones, about 89% being singletons. The specimen sequenced was PBMCs. The receptors originated from a man aged 25-45 years in good health and CMV-seropositive.

The V gene is TRBV4-1, the J gene TRBJ1-5; D perhaps matches TRBD1 (5 bases). This CDR3 has 15 amino acids. V lost 4 bases and J lost 5, with 15 bases in between. Germline V gives CDR1 MGHRA, CDR2 YSYEKL. Here the CDR3 DNA reads TGCGCCAGCAGCCCCCCGGGGACGGCTTATCAGCCCCAGCATTTT. This translates into CASSPPGTAYQPQHF.

The chain employs TRBV6-5 and TRBJ2-1; a possible D gene is TRBD2 (5 bases). Trimming took off 8 bases at V and 5 bases at J, with 7 bases between the two ends. This CDR3 comprises 11 residues. In germline, CDR1 is MNHEY, CDR2 SVGAGI. CDR3 coding DNA: TGTGCCAGCTCGCGGGACAATGAGCAGTTCTTC. It is translated as CASSRDNEQFF.

The CDR3 coding sequence is TGTGCCAGCAGCGTAGCTTTGGCTAGCGGGAGAAGGAATGAGCAGTTCTTC. The encoded protein is CASSVALASGRRNEQFF. This chain uses TRBV9 with TRBJ2-1, with 10 bases identical to TRBD2. The germline gives CDR1 SGDLS, CDR2 YYNGEE. The CDR3 contains 17 residues. Trimming removed 0 bases from V and 7 bases from J; junction bases left unmatched: 10.

The chain uses TRBV2 and TRBJ2-1; TRBD2 matches 7 bases. CDR3 length: 13 amino acids. After removal of 7 bases from V and 6 bases from J, the junction contained 6 bases not matched to a gene. From germline, CDR1 is SNHLY and CDR2 FYNNEI. This CDR3 reads CASKETSRNEQFF. CDR3 sequence (DNA): TGTGCCAGCAAGGAGACTAGCCGCAATGAGCAGTTCTTC.

This chain links TRBV18 with TRBJ2-7; TRBD1 agrees at 7 bases. V dropped 0 bases and J dropped 2; count of bases not matched to a gene: 7. The CDR3 is 16 residues long. The germline V gene has CDR1 KGHSH and CDR2 LQKENI. The CDR3, as DNA: TGTGCCAGCTCACCACCAATAGTTCAGGGGGCCTACGAGCAGTACTTC. Its protein product is CASSPPIVQGAYEQYF.

The chain recombines TRBV19 with TRBJ2-3; no definite D call. Germline CDR1 reads LNHDA; CDR2 reads SQIVND (reference sequence). The CDR3 extends over 13 amino acids. V lost 1 base to trimming and J lost 6 bases, with 8 bases between them. The CDR3 sequence is CASSIVSEDTQYF. The CDR3 nucleotides are TGTGCCAGTAGTATAGTATCGGAGGATACGCAGTATTTT. The entire variable domain, with the rest obtained from reference TRBV19 and TRBJ2-3, is as follows: DGGITQSPKYLFRKEGQNVTLSCEQNLNHDAMYWYRQDPGQGLRLIYYSQIVNDFQKGDIAEGYSVSREKKESFPLTVTSAQKNPTAFYLCASSIVSEDTQYFGPGTRLTVL.

A single count supports this clone. V is TRBV6-1 and J is TRBJ2-7; no definite D call. V was trimmed by 7 bases and J by 4 bases, leaving 8 bases between them. The CDR3 covers 11 residues. CDR1 and CDR2 from the germline V gene are MNHNS and SASEGT. The CDR3 reads CASIYAYEQYF. The CDR3 DNA reads as TGTGCCAGCATATACGCTTACGAGCAGTACTTC.

The chain recombines TRBV11-2 with TRBJ2-1; TRBD2 matches 10 bases. Germline CDR1 SGHAT, CDR2 FQNNGV. The ends lost 1 base at V and 7 bases at J; junction bases unmatched: 4. This CDR3 region has 15 residues. Here the CDR3 DNA reads TGTGCCAGCAGCTTAGCTAGCGGGAGAACGAATGAGCAGTTCTTC. This codes for CASSLASGRTNEQFF.

This chain connects TRBV4-1 to TRBJ1-2, with 7 bases identical to TRBD1. From germline, CDR1 is MGHRA and CDR2 YSYEKL. V lost 0 bases to trimming and J lost 8 bases; unmatched junction nucleotides: 9. This CDR3 comprises 15 residues. The CDR3 sequence: CASSQDRLQGQGYTF. The CDR3 nucleotides read TGCGCCAGCAGCCAAGATAGGCTACAGGGGCAAGGCTACACCTTC.

The sample holds a few counts of this clone. The rearrangement uses TRBV6-1 and TRBJ2-3; no clear D gene. Germline loops: CDR1 MNHNS, CDR2 SASEGT. The germline V and J ends were trimmed by 1 base and 6 bases, with 14 bases remaining between them. This CDR3 contains 15 residues. The CDR3 region has the DNA TGTGCCAGCAGTGAAGAGGCCAGAGAGTGGGATACGCAGTATTTT. It encodes CASSEEAREWDTQYF.

The V call is TRBV12-5, the J call TRBJ2-2; the D gene could be TRBD1 or TRBD2 (5 bases each). V was shortened by 2 bases and J by 3 bases, with 16 bases between the two germline ends. This CDR3 region has 17 residues. Germline loops: CDR1 LGHNT, CDR2 FRNRAP. The CDR3 spells CASGLPRGTFDTGELFF. DNA of the CDR3: TGTGCTAGTGGTTTGCCACGAGGGACCTTTGACACCGGGGAGCTGTTTTTT.

The chain recombines TRBV10-2 with TRBJ2-7; no clear D. The length of the CDR3 is 12 residues. Germline loops: CDR1 WSHSY, CDR2 SAAADI. V dropped 2 bases and J dropped 0 bases, with 2 bases sitting between them. The CDR3 coding sequence is TGCGCCAGCAGTGAGCCCTCCTACGAGCAGTACTTC. Protein product: CASSEPSYEQYF.

V is TRBV7-9 and J is TRBJ1-2; 9 bases line up with TRBD1. This CDR3 region has 16 residues. Germline V gene lookup returns CDR1 SEHNR and CDR2 FQNEAQ (reference sequence). V was clipped by 5 bases and J by 5 bases; unmatched bases: 12. The DNA for the CDR3 is TGTGCCAGCAGCCCAAGGGGGACAGGGCCCTATTATGGCTACACCTTC. Residues: CASSPRGTGPYYGYTF. The full variable domain, rest sourced from reference TRBV7-9 and TRBJ1-2, is DTGVSQNPRHKITKRGQNVTFRCDPISEHNRLYWYRQTLGQGPEFLTYFQNEAQLEKSRLLSDRFSAERPKGSFSTLEIQRTEQGDSAMYLCASSPRGTGPYYGYTFGSGTRLTVV.

V gene TRBV5-4 combines with J gene TRBJ2-7; D is undetermined. Germline V CDR1 and CDR2: SGHNT, YYREEE (reference sequence). Trimming took off 4 bases at V and 2 bases at J, with 7 bases between the two ends. The CDR3 is 12 amino acids. In DNA, the CDR3 is TGTGCCAGCAGCCAACCACCCTACGAGCAGTACTTC. Residues: CASSQPPYEQYF.

The V call is TRBV12-5, the J call TRBJ1-1, with D possibly being TRBD1 (5 bases). This CDR3 has 13 amino acids. Germline assignment: CDR1 LGHNT and CDR2 FRNRAP. V lost 2 bases and J lost 6, with 10 bases in between. The CDR3 bases are TGTGCTAGTGGTTTGATTGGGGGTTCTGAAGCTTTCTTT. This sequence encodes CASGLIGGSEAFF.

The chain recombines TRBV4-3 with TRBJ1-2; D is uncertain. This CDR3 contains 14 residues. V gave up 0 bases and J gave up 1 base, with 6 bases separating them. Per germline, CDR1 LGHNA and CDR2 YSLEER. CDR3 nucleotides: TGCGCCAGCAGCCAAGATGGGATTAACTATGGCTACACCTTC. It is translated as CASSQDGINYGYTF.

The rearrangement joins TRBV5-4 to TRBJ2-7, with a tentative D call TRBD1 (5 bases). The CDR3 has 14 residues. Germline CDR1 reads SGHNT; CDR2 reads YYREEE (reference sequence). The V end lost 0 bases, the J end lost 6 bases, and 13 bases lay between the germline ends. This CDR3 reads CASSLGQGGAEQYF. CDR3 DNA: TGTGCCAGCAGCTTGGGGCAGGGTGGGGCCGAGCAGTACTTC.

This clone came up a few times. In nucleotides, the CDR3 is TGTGCCAGCGGTTACAGGGGGCTCGGATCTGGGGCCAACGTCCTGACTTTC. It yields the protein CASGYRGLGSGANVLTF. This rearrangement joins TRBV28 to TRBJ2-6, with 9 bases matching TRBD1. With V trimmed by 8 bases and J by 1 base, 9 bases remained unmatched. The germline V gene encodes CDR1 MDHEN and CDR2 SYDVKM. The CDR3 runs to 17 residues.